This entry concerns a single T cell receptor (beta chain). The data were taken from a study of blood T cell repertoires in COVID-19. Study summary: Italy, Spain and the United States were the sources of the convalescent and acute COVID-19 samples.

CDR1 is MNHEY, CDR2 SVGEGT, per germline. This CDR3 has 18 amino acids. V gave up 0 bases and J gave up 3 bases, with 19 bases separating them. The assay was immunoSEQ multiplex PCR, and TCRdb's table has in-frame clones only and misses some. The table has about 90,000 clones, 75% to 90% seen once. The origin of this receptor is a woman between 65 and 79 years old with acute or convalescent COVID-19. Source material: peripheral blood. The V and J genes are TRBV6-2 or TRBV6-3 and TRBJ2-3, with D possibly matching TRBD1 (5 bases). DNA for the CDR3: TGTGCCAGCAGTTACTCAGGGGTAGGTCTCGCCTCAACAGATACGCAGTATTTT. It is translated as CASSYSGVGLASTDTQYF.